Below, 20 T cell receptor beta chains from the same sample are listed, as sequenced in a study of CD8+ T cells in alopecia areata. RNA extraction and reverse transcription yielded cDNA as sequencing template. TCRdb's table, derived via immunoSEQ multiplex PCR, lists solely in-frame clones and lacks some. The table records over 100,000 clones, about 46% of them present only once. The specimen comprised CD8+ T cells sorted from blood, sampled at week 0. The receptors originated from a human donor with alopecia areata.

The chain is built from TRBV7-2 and TRBJ1-5; 7 nucleotides match TRBD1. The germline V gene encodes CDR1 SGHTA and CDR2 FQGNSA. The CDR3 spans 16 residues. V was clipped by 2 bases and J by 3 bases; unmatched bases: 7. The CDR3 protein is CASSLKRDRYNQPQHF. The CDR3, as DNA: TGTGCCAGCAGCTTAAAAAGGGACAGATACAATCAGCCCCAGCATTTT.

V usage is TRBV29-1 and J usage is TRBJ2-1; possibly TRBD2 for D (6 bases). This CDR3 has 13 residues. Germline V lookup: CDR1 SQVTM, CDR2 ANQGSEA. V lost 5 bases to trimming and J lost 2 bases, with 10 bases between them. CDR3 in DNA: TGCAGCGTTTTGGGGGAGGCCTACAATGAGCAGTTCTTC. Translating it yields CSVLGEAYNEQFF.

The chain uses TRBV7-9 and TRBJ1-1; 7 bases match TRBD1. Germline V lookup: CDR1 SEHNR, CDR2 FQNEAQ (reference sequence). CDR3 length equals 14 residues. The J segment lost 3 bases and the V segment lost 4 bases, leaving 5 bases of the junction unmatched. The CDR3 region is CASSSQGPHTEAFF. The CDR3 nucleotides read TGTGCCAGCAGCTCACAGGGGCCACACACTGAAGCTTTCTTT.

The V gene is TRBV6-1, the J gene TRBJ1-4; D might be TRBD1 (5 bases). Trimming stripped 0 bases from V and 3 bases from J, with 8 bases between. The CDR3 length is 15 residues. Germline V gene lookup returns CDR1 MNHNS and CDR2 SASEGT. The CDR3 sequence is CASSEAAGSNEKLFF. The CDR3 DNA follows: TGTGCCAGCAGTGAAGCGGCAGGGTCTAATGAAAAACTGTTTTTT.

The J gene is TRBJ2-3, the V gene TRBV30; D might be TRBD1 or TRBD2, each matching 5 bases. The CDR3 spans 12 residues. V was cut by 7 bases and J by 2 bases, with 10 bases left in between. Germline lookup yields CDR1 GTSNPN and CDR2 SVGIG (reference sequence). CDR3 in DNA: TGTGCCTCCCCGGGGACCACAGATACGCAGTATTTT. Residues: CASPGTTDTQYF. The variable domain in full, with the rest retrieved from reference TRBV30 and TRBJ2-3, is SQTIHQWPATLVQPVGSPLSLECTVEGTSNPNLYWYRQAAGRGLQLLFYSVGIGQISSEVPQNLSASRPQDRQFILSSKKLLLSDSGFYLCASPGTTDTQYFGPGTRLTVL.

The chain employs TRBV4-1 and TRBJ1-5; 7 nucleotides agree with TRBD1. The CDR3 contains 18 residues. J lost 1 base, V lost 0 bases, and 9 bases had no gene match. CDR1 and CDR2 (germline): MGHRA, YSYEKL. As DNA, the CDR3 is TGCGCCAGCAGCCAAGAGGGTCCAGGGGGAGGAAGCAATCAGCCCCAGCATTTT. Translated: CASSQEGPGGGSNQPQHF.

J is TRBJ1-2 and V is TRBV27; D remains unclear. The CDR3 spans 15 residues. The V end lost 5 bases, the J end lost 2 bases, and 15 bases lay between the germline ends. The V gene's germline CDR1 is MNHEY and CDR2 SMNVEV (reference sequence). The CDR3 DNA is TGTGCCAGCAGTCCGGTGTACAGAGTAAACTATGGCTACACCTTC. Protein product: CASSPVYRVNYGYTF.

The rearrangement uses TRBV30 and TRBJ1-1; D not resolved. The CDR3 spans 14 residues. Germline V CDR1 and CDR2: GTSNPN, SVGIG (reference sequence). Trimming took 2 bases from V and 1 from J, leaving 11 bases between them. The CDR3 nucleotides are TGTGCCTGGAGTCCGGGTATCGGGAACACTGAAGCTTTCTTT. Translated: CAWSPGIGNTEAFF. Supplemented by reference TRBV30 and TRBJ1-1, the full variable domain reads SQTIHQWPATLVQPVGSPLSLECTVEGTSNPNLYWYRQAAGRGLQLLFYSVGIGQISSEVPQNLSASRPQDRQFILSSKKLLLSDSGFYLCAWSPGIGNTEAFFGQGTRLTVV.

At least ten counts were recorded for this clone. This chain connects TRBV19 to TRBJ2-3; 10 bases align to TRBD2. V trimming: 5 bases; J trimming: 1 base; junction bases outside the gene matches: 0. The germline V gene encodes CDR1 LNHDA and CDR2 SQIVND (reference sequence). The CDR3 is 14 amino acids. The CDR3 DNA is TGTGCCAGTAGTGGACTAGCGGGCACAGATACGCAGTATTTT. It is translated as CASSGLAGTDTQYF.

Turning to this clone: The sample contains more than one DNA sequence encoding this CDR3. The chain recombines TRBV18 with TRBJ1-5; 7 positions agree with TRBD1. J was trimmed by 7 bases and V by 3 bases; bases with no gene match: 6. Germline V lookup: CDR1 KGHSH, CDR2 LQKENI. CDR3 length: 14 residues. CDR3 sequence: CASSPRQGEQPQHF. The CDR3 region has the DNA TGTGCCAGCTCACCCCGGCAGGGGGAACAGCCCCAGCATTTT.

This clone has just a few counts. V gene TRBV6-1 combines with J gene TRBJ1-1; D is possibly TRBD1 (5 bases). This CDR3 is 15 amino acids long. The germline V gene has CDR1 MNHNS and CDR2 SASEGT. Trimming took off 2 bases at V and 2 bases at J, with 12 bases between the two ends. The CDR3 loop is CASSEKGTGNTEAFF. DNA for the CDR3: TGTGCCAGCAGTGAAAAGGGGACGGGTAACACTGAAGCTTTCTTT.

The chain uses TRBV7-9 and TRBJ1-6; D may be TRBD1 (5 bases). Germline CDR1 reads SEHNR; CDR2 reads FQNEAQ (reference sequence). This CDR3 has 15 residues. Trimming shortened V by 4 bases and J by 12 bases, and 19 bases separated the two germline ends. CDR3 region: CASSSGLGPRGPLHF. CDR3 coding DNA: TGTGCCAGCAGCTCAGGGTTAGGGCCAAGGGGACCCCTCCACTTT.

CDR3 sequence reads: CASSPPSSGVYTQYF. CDR3 nucleotides: TGTGCCAGCAGCCCACCCTCTTCTGGGGTTTATACGCAGTATTTT. This sequence joins TRBV9 and TRBJ2-3; D remains ambiguous. V was clipped by 4 bases and J by 7 bases, with 19 bases between them. Germline loops: CDR1 SGDLS, CDR2 YYNGEE. This CDR3 region has 15 residues.

This chain uses TRBV23-1 with TRBJ2-2; the D is unclear. TRBV23-1 is treated as an ORF (open reading frame) with a function not yet certain. The CDR3 has 13 residues. Trimming removed 10 bases at V and 1 base at J, with 10 bases between. CDR3 sequence: CATPQRNTGELFF. The CDR3 DNA reads as TGCGCCACACCACAGAGGAACACCGGGGAGCTGTTTTTT.

This clone was seen more than once but under ten times. The V gene is TRBV23-1, the J gene TRBJ2-1; TRBD2 matches at 12 bases. TRBV23-1 is noted as an ORF with a role that remains uncertain. The CDR3 consists of 15 residues. Trimming at V came to 3 bases and at J to 9 bases, leaving 6 bases not matched to a gene. CDR3 DNA: TGCGCCAGCAGTCACGCTAGCGGGGGGGCAACTGAGCAGTTCTTC. It yields the protein CASSHASGGATEQFF.

This clone was counted between two and nine times. V gene TRBV6-1 combines with J gene TRBJ1-5, with D hard to call. There are 13 residues in the CDR3. CDR1 and CDR2 from the germline V gene are MNHNS and SASEGT. V gave up 7 bases and J gave up 4 bases, with 11 bases separating them. CDR3: CASKAGANQPQHF. The CDR3 bases are TGTGCCAGCAAGGCCGGAGCTAATCAGCCCCAGCATTTT.

Turning to this clone: The identical CDR3 is also encoded by other nucleotide sequences in the sample. The chain employs TRBV27 and TRBJ1-5; D might be TRBD1 (5 bases). The CDR3 is made up of 14 amino acids. The V end was cut by 3 bases, the J end by 1 base, with 7 bases between. The germline V gene encodes CDR1 MNHEY and CDR2 SMNVEV (reference sequence). The CDR3 is CASSFGGSNQPQHF. CDR3 nucleotides: TGTGCCAGCAGTTTCGGGGGGAGCAATCAGCCCCAGCATTTT.

This sequence joins TRBV6-5 and TRBJ2-7, with 10 nucleotides matching TRBD2. The CDR3 length is 15 residues. CDR1 and CDR2 from the germline V gene are MNHEY and SVGAGI. The J segment lost 0 bases and the V segment lost 5 bases, leaving 4 bases of the junction unmatched. The DNA of the CDR3 is TGTGCCAGCAGTCTCACTAGCGGGACCTCCTACGAGCAGTACTTC. This sequence encodes CASSLTSGTSYEQYF.

The gene calls are TRBV19 and TRBJ1-1; D gene uncertain. With 5 bases removed from V and 3 bases from J, the gap between germline ends came to 7 bases. Germline CDR1 and CDR2: LNHDA and SQIVND (reference sequence). The CDR3 spans 12 residues. The CDR3 DNA sequence: TGTGCCAGTAGTCGCAGTTACACTGAAGCTTTCTTT. It specifies CASSRSYTEAFF.

This clone was found a few times. Germline is not matched at one junction end, which may reflect a read error. The V call is TRBV6-4, the J call TRBJ2-2; D is unclear. The CDR3 has 13 residues. Germline V gene sequence: CDR1 MRHNA, CDR2 SNTAGT. The CDR3 here is CASSYSTTGELFF. The CDR3 nucleotides read TGTGCCAGCAGTTACTCGACCACCGGGGAGCTGTTTTTT.